This T cell receptor (beta chain) was sequenced during a study of technical replicates of blood from four donors. Sequencing used immunoSEQ multiplex PCR; TCRdb keeps in-frame clones, though not all of them. The sample holds approximately 100,000 clones, nearly 96% seen once. Deletions cut 6 bases from V and 10 bases from J, with 12 bases between. This CDR3 has 12 amino acids. Germline V gives CDR1 MNHEY, CDR2 SVGAGI. Sequencing was performed on T cells isolated from PBMCs. This sequence originates from a human donor in good health. V gene TRBV6-5 combines with J gene TRBJ1-4; D gene unclear. The CDR3 coding sequence is TGTGCCAGCAGGACAACGGTGGGAAAACTGTTTTTT. Its protein product is CASRTTVGKLFF.